The present entry profiles one T cell receptor beta chain with its context. The data originate from a study of blood T cell repertoires in COVID-19. At the level of the study: From T cells, B-cell-depleted T cells, or PBMCs came the material, which was cDNA or gDNA.

TCRdb's copy holds only in-frame clones and misses some; the assay was immunoSEQ multiplex PCR. The table shows under 250,000 clones, with 70% to 90% occurring only once. The sample taken for sequencing was peripheral blood. This receptor was taken from a man in his late teens or twenties with active or convalescent COVID-19.

Here the CDR3 DNA reads TGTGCCAGTAGACGCGTTGGGGACAGCGGTGAAGCTTTCTTT. Translating gives CASRRVGDSGEAFF. The gene calls are TRBV19 and TRBJ1-1; 7 bases are a match to TRBD1. CDR3 length: 14 amino acids. The V and J ends lost 6 bases and 7 bases, in that order; junction bases with no gene match: 11. Germline V lookup: CDR1 LNHDA, CDR2 SQIVND (reference sequence).